The rows below give T cell receptor beta chains drawn from one sample of a study of long-term antiretroviral therapy in people with HIV. Sequenced by immunoSEQ multiplex PCR; TCRdb stores in-frame clones only, minus some. The sample lists 20,000 to 25,000 clones, around 87% occurring once. Sequenced material: unsorted PBMCs, taken just under 2.7 years after starting antiretroviral therapy. These receptor sequences come from a woman aged 45-60 years with HIV. Each CDR3 is given with its conserved first and last residue. D genes are given only for firm matches. A clone size is listed for some rows: how often the clone was seen (once, few, many), or a class if it is expanded.

cdr3_length j_call v_call d_call clone_size cdr3_aa cdr3_nt
13 TRBJ2-2 TRBV7-3 NA NA CASSPQATGELFF TGTGCCAGCAGCCCTCAAGCGACCGGGGAGCTGTTTTTT
11 TRBJ2-3 TRBV28 NA NA CASSLRGTQYF TGTGCCAGCAGCCTGAGGGGGACGCAGTATTTT
14 TRBJ2-1 TRBV5-1 NA few CASSLVSSNHEQFF TGCGCCAGCAGCTTGGTTTCTAGCAACCATGAGCAGTTCTTC
12 TRBJ2-7 TRBV4-2 NA NA CASSQAGYEQYF TGTGCCAGCAGCCAAGCAGGGTACGAGCAGTACTTC
14 TRBJ2-7 TRBV18 NA NA CASSLFDRTYEQYF TGTGCCAGCTCACTATTTGACAGAACCTACGAGCAGTACTTC
18 TRBJ2-4 TRBV7-6 TRBD2 NA CASSFSGTSGPPKNIQYF TGTGCCAGCAGCTTTTCCGGGACTAGCGGGCCACCCAAAAACATTCAGTACTTC
15 TRBJ1-3 TRBV27 TRBD1 few CASSRGTGVGNTIYF TGTGCCAGCAGTCGGGGGACAGGGGTCGGAAACACCATATATTTT
16 TRBJ1-3 TRBV19 NA NA CASTTGGGSTGNTIYF TGTGCCAGTACCACCGGAGGGGGTTCTACTGGAAACACCATATATTTT
16 TRBJ1-3 TRBV7-9 TRBD1 NA CASSLATGTAGNTIYF TGTGCCAGCAGCTTAGCGACCGGGACAGCCGGAAACACCATATATTTT
16 TRBJ2-7 TRBV7-2 TRBD1 NA CASSASRDRGPYEQYF TGTGCCAGCAGCGCTAGCCGGGACAGGGGGCCCTACGAGCAGTACTTC
18 TRBJ2-1 TRBV7-9 TRBD2 NA CASRSQLAGGLSYNEQFF TGTGCCAGCCGGAGTCAACTAGCGGGAGGGTTGTCCTACAATGAGCAGTTCTTC
12 TRBJ2-1 TRBV6-6 NA once CASSHLTNEQFF TGTGCCAGCAGTCATCTAACCAATGAGCAGTTCTTC
18 TRBJ2-7 TRBV11-2 TRBD2 NA CASSLDSILAGVEAEQYF TGTGCCAGCAGCTTAGATTCGATCTTGGCGGGAGTGGAGGCCGAGCAGTACTTC
15 TRBJ2-5 TRBV5-1 NA NA CASSPLVGIQETQYF TGCGCCAGCAGCCCCCTAGTGGGTATACAAGAGACCCAGTACTTC
14 TRBJ2-7 TRBV4-2 NA NA CASSQDSNSYEQYF TGTGCCAGCAGCCAAGATAGCAACAGTTACGAGCAGTACTTC
14 TRBJ2-5 TRBV7-2 NA NA CASSLNAPQETQYF TGTGCCAGCAGCTTAAATGCCCCCCAAGAGACCCAGTACTTC
12 TRBJ1-2 TRBV7-9 NA NA CASSSEPYGYTF TGTGCCAGCAGTTCGGAGCCCTATGGCTACACCTTC
13 TRBJ2-1 TRBV11-3 NA NA CASSPRGGNEQFF TGTGCCAGCAGCCCCCGAGGTGGGAATGAGCAGTTCTTC
15 TRBJ2-2 TRBV9 NA NA CASSPVVGGTGELFF TGTGCCAGCAGCCCAGTGGTGGGGGGCACCGGGGAGCTGTTTTTT
16 TRBJ2-3 TRBV6-1 TRBD1 NA CASSADGTGEFDTQYF TGTGCCAGCAGTGCGGATGGGACAGGGGAATTCGATACGCAGTATTTT
14 TRBJ2-7 TRBV28 TRBD2 NA CASSSPSGRIEQYF TGTGCCAGCAGTTCCCCTAGCGGGAGAATTGAGCAGTACTTC
14 TRBJ1-1 TRBV9 NA NA CASSVESRYTEAFF TGTGCCAGCAGCGTAGAATCTCGATACACTGAAGCTTTCTTT
16 TRBJ1-5 TRBV19 TRBD1 NA CASSSWDRHRGQPQHF TGTGCCAGTAGTTCATGGGACAGGCATAGGGGACAGCCCCAGCATTTT
17 TRBJ2-3 TRBV9 TRBD1 once CASSVRGRTGLADTQYF TGTGCCAGCAGCGTTCGGGGGCGGACAGGGTTGGCAGATACGCAGTATTTT
18 TRBJ2-4 TRBV21-1 NA NA CASTRGTSSLLAKNIQYF TGTGCCAGCACACGCGGGACTAGCTCCCTCTTAGCCAAAAACATTCAGTACTTC
17 TRBJ1-1 TRBV7-2 NA NA CASSYSDPGYMNTEAFF TGTGCCAGCAGCTATTCAGACCCGGGCTATATGAACACTGAAGCTTTCTTT
14 TRBJ1-1 TRBV11-2 NA NA CASSPGVGGSEAFF TGTGCCAGCAGCCCAGGGGTTGGAGGGTCAGAAGCTTTCTTT
13 TRBJ2-3 TRBV7-2 NA NA CASSPQGADTQYF TGTGCCAGCAGCCCTCAAGGGGCAGATACGCAGTATTTT
14 TRBJ2-7 TRBV11-2 NA NA CASGPRVDSYEQYF TGTGCCAGCGGCCCCAGGGTTGACTCCTACGAGCAGTACTTC
13 TRBJ1-2 TRBV7-2 NA NA CASSSYLNYGYTF TGTGCCAGCAGCTCCTACCTTAACTATGGCTACACCTTC
12 TRBJ1-1 TRBV6-1 NA NA CASSETPMLAFF TGTGCCAGCAGTGAAACTCCGATGTTAGCTTTCTTT
16 TRBJ1-2 TRBV4-3 NA NA CASSQDIRTERYGYTF TGCGCCAGCAGCCAAGACATTCGGACAGAGAGATATGGCTACACCTTC
16 TRBJ2-3 TRBV18 TRBD2 NA CASFPSGLVSTDTQYF TGTGCCAGCTTTCCCTCGGGACTAGTTAGCACAGATACGCAGTATTTT
15 TRBJ2-2 TRBV5-6 NA NA CASSPEWPNTGELFF TGTGCCAGCAGCCCCGAATGGCCTAACACCGGGGAGCTGTTTTTT
14 TRBJ2-7 TRBV6-5 TRBD1 NA CASSRDSLVDEQYF TGTGCCAGCAGCCGGGACAGCCTCGTGGACGAGCAGTACTTC
11 TRBJ1-1 TRBV7-2 NA NA CASSSRAEAFF TGTGCCAGCTCCTCCAGGGCTGAAGCTTTCTTT
14 TRBJ2-3 TRBV11-2 TRBD1 few CASSVTGGRDTQYF TGTGCCAGCAGCGTGACAGGGGGGAGAGATACGCAGTATTTT
13 TRBJ2-3 TRBV5-1 NA NA CASLASGTDTQYF TGCGCCAGCTTGGCTAGCGGCACAGATACGCAGTATTTT
14 TRBJ1-5 TRBV19 NA NA CASSSRTVIQPQHF TGTGCCAGTAGTAGCCGGACAGTTATTCAGCCCCAGCATTTT
16 TRBJ2-1 TRBV9 NA NA CASSSPLLAPYNEQFF TGTGCCAGCAGTTCCCCTCTACTGGCTCCATACAATGAGCAGTTCTTC
17 TRBJ2-3 TRBV27 NA NA CASSSTIIQGRSVAQYF TGTGCCAGCAGTTCAACTATAATACAGGGCCGGTCCGTAGCGCAGTATTTT
14 TRBJ2-7 TRBV7-7 TRBD2 NA CASSRREDSYEQYF TGTGCTAGCAGCAGGCGGGAGGATTCCTACGAGCAGTACTTC
16 TRBJ2-1 TRBV9 TRBD2 NA CASSPRAGVSYNEQFF TGTGCCAGCAGCCCCCGAGCGGGAGTGTCCTACAATGAGCAGTTCTTC
17 TRBJ1-1 TRBV23-1 NA few CASSQSLRGNNDTEAFF TGCGCCAGCAGTCAATCCCTGCGTGGGAACAATGACACTGAAGCTTTCTTT
13 TRBJ2-3 TRBV7-9 TRBD2 NA CAPSGGDTDTQYF TGTGCCCCCTCGGGAGGGGACACAGATACGCAGTATTTT
12 TRBJ2-1 TRBV6-5 TRBD1 once CASSYRGHEQFF TGTGCCAGCAGTTACAGGGGGCATGAGCAGTTCTTC
17 TRBJ1-5 TRBV4-1 TRBD1 NA CASSRGTESLSNQPQHF TGCGCCAGCAGCCGGGGGACAGAGAGTCTAAGCAATCAGCCCCAGCATTTT
13 TRBJ2-7 TRBV29-1 TRBD1 NA CSVRDRDGYEQYF TGCAGCGTTAGAGACAGGGACGGGTACGAGCAGTACTTC
13 TRBJ1-1 TRBV19 NA NA CASSMGAGAEAFF TGTGCCAGTAGTATGGGTGCAGGGGCTGAAGCTTTCTTT
15 TRBJ2-7 TRBV18 NA NA CASSLGTGNSYEQYF TGTGCCAGCTCACTCGGGACGGGAAACTCCTACGAGCAGTACTTC
15 TRBJ2-7 TRBV7-9 NA NA CASSLAAGYSYEQYF TGTGCCAGCAGCTTAGCCGCAGGCTACTCCTACGAGCAGTACTTC